This note documents a single T cell receptor (beta chain) sequence. Its antigen is still unknown. Base qualities are not provided; no much larger clone lies one nucleotide away. After removal of 7 bases from V and 0 bases from J, the junction retains 20 bases not matched to a gene. There are 20 amino acids in the CDR3, from cysteine to phenylalanine inclusive. Only the CDR3 part of the read is kept: 60 bases, read in frame from the first base. Taken from the germline V gene, the CDR1 and CDR2 loops are MDHEN and SYDVKM. In the paper's terms, the time point label means: about 28 days (+/-7) after the second vaccine dose. AZD1222 recipients whose second dose came at about 4 weeks and those whose second dose came at about 12 weeks were combined into one group, since spike-specific TCR depth and breadth did not differ between the two schedules. Vaccinee samples were obtained from the UK trials COV001 and COV002, which included a single-blind randomized controlled phase 2/3 trial of AZD1222 (ChAdOx1 nCoV-19) in healthy adults. For TCRbeta chain sequencing, PBMC samples were collected from trial participants at day 0 and at day 28 after the second dose.

This record belongs to a study of T cell responses to AZD1222 COVID-19 vaccine listed by TCRdb under 2021. Background on the whole study: TCR sequencing was performed for fewer than 250 trial participants, of whom around 210 were given two doses of AZD1222 and approximately 25 were given two doses of MenACWY control vaccine. Trial participants were enrolled by age into 18-55, 56-69 and 70-plus year subgroups, with approximately 150, 28 and 58 TCR-sequenced participants respectively. What the authors observed across the whole study: Most participants were white British and females outnumbered males, and the authors suggested that clonal diversity may have been underestimated. The 56-69-year group was small, and its depth increase did not reach significance, likely because of low power. After two AZD1222 doses, both the breadth and the depth of spike-specific TCRs were significantly higher than at day 0 and than in MenACWY recipients. Conclusions about previously exposed vaccinees are limited, since just 6 or 7 AZD1222 recipients were seropositive for SARS-CoV-2 at baseline. Because no day 14 peak-response samples were available, the repertoires could be characterized only after the peak T cell response. The vaccine-associated CD4 TCRs covered the entire spike protein, and the dominant responses fell in regions 160-218 and 743-854. Nearly half of unique spike-specific TCRs reportedly recognized epitopes outside regions mutated in the B.1.351 and B.1.1.7 variants.

The CDR3 regions of human TCRbeta chains were analyzed by immunosequencing. The original pipeline was this. TCRs in the repertoires were matched against a reference library of SARS-CoV-2-specific TCRs that had been generated with the MIRA antigen-specificity platform. Breadth meant the fraction of unique TCRs that were SARS-CoV-2-associated, whereas depth meant the fraction of total T cells that were SARS-CoV-2-associated. Using the MIRA data, each spike-specific TCR was assigned both to the spike region to which the TCR was reactive and to a CD4 or CD8 class. Log10-transformed breadth and depth values were compared by one-way ANOVA with Sidak's multiple comparisons tests. TCRdb's version of the immuneACCESS table is confined to in-frame rearrangements and falls short of the full clone set. An unresolved V gene accounts for under half of the shortfall where checked; the remainder is of unknown origin. V, J and clone size were drawn from that table, and D and trimming were deduced from the DNA. The sample data list tens of thousands of clones, and approximately 90% of these were observed just once. The top ten clones comprise about 5.4% of the sample.

This clonotype was obtained from an adult who received the AZD1222 COVID-19 vaccine. The V and J genes are TRBV28 and TRBJ1-5; TRBD1 fits 8 bases in the junction. The material sequenced was peripheral blood, taken 28 days after the second AZD1222 dose. The CDR3 sequence is CASTDREGGFLSGSNQPQHF. DNA sequence: TGTGCCAGCACGGACAGGGAAGGGGGTTTTTTGTCCGGTAGCAATCAGCCCCAGCATTTT.